Below, 20 T cell receptor beta chains from the same sample are listed, as sequenced in a study of Graves' ophthalmopathy and Graves' hyperthyroidism. RNA transcripts were the source from which TCR beta CDR3 regions were amplified. The first-round RT-PCR employed HTBI primers together with the Qiagen OneStep RT-PCR kit. A multiplex PCR was then performed as the second round. A single record per CDR3 protein comes from TCRdb applying MiXCR to the multiplex PCR reads. The data show 600,000 to 700,000 distinct CDR3 sequences, approximately 39% seen once. Sequencing was carried out using peripheral blood. These receptors were obtained from an adult man with Graves' ophthalmopathy.

This clonotype was counted many times. This chain uses TRBV7-6 with TRBJ1-6, with 9 positions matching TRBD1. The V gene end was trimmed by 2 bases and the J gene end by 3 bases; junction bases not matched to a gene: 2. Per the germline V gene, CDR1 is SGHVS and CDR2 is FNYEAQ. CDR3 length: 16 amino acids. The CDR3 region is CASSLWGQGYNSPLHF. CDR3 nucleotides: TGTGCCAGCAGCTTATGGGGACAGGGCTATAATTCACCCCTCCACTTT.

This clonotype was detected ten times or more. This sequence joins TRBV7-8 and TRBJ1-1; D is undetermined. V was clipped by 4 bases and J by 4 bases, with 10 bases between them. This CDR3 region has 13 residues. CDR1 and CDR2 (germline): SGHVS, FQNEAQ. The CDR3 protein is CASSSPEITEAFF. The CDR3, as DNA: TGTGCCAGCAGCTCCCCGGAGATCACTGAAGCTTTCTTT.

The chain couples TRBV12-3 or TRBV12-4 to TRBJ2-2; D might be TRBD2 (6 bases). The CDR3 totals 17 residues. With 6 bases removed from V and 5 bases from J, the gap between germline ends came to 22 bases. The chain's CDR3 is CASSQAVAAGWTGELFF. DNA of the CDR3: TGTGCCAGCAGCCAAGCTGTAGCGGCAGGATGGACCGGGGAGCTGTTTTTT.

A word on this clonotype: A read error may explain this, as a much larger clone is one base away. The chain links TRBV2 to TRBJ2-7, with D uncertain. Deletions cut 5 bases from V and 3 bases from J, with 17 bases between. The CDR3 is made up of 15 amino acids. The V gene's germline CDR1 is SNHLY and CDR2 FYNNEI. The CDR3 loop reads CASSKSHSYIYEQYF. The DNA of the CDR3 is TGTGCCAGCAGTAAAAGCCACAGCTACATCTACGAGCAGTACTTC.

In this sample, this clonotype turned up many times. The chain joins TRBV4-2 to TRBJ1-2; D unresolved. Germline CDR1 reads LGHNA; CDR2 reads YNFKEQ. V was clipped by 2 bases and J by 7 bases, with 8 bases between them. CDR3 length: 12 amino acids. The DNA of the CDR3 is TGTGCCAGCAGCCAATCGAGGGTTGGCTACACCTTC. Translating gives CASSQSRVGYTF.

This clonotype turned up a few times. J is TRBJ1-5 and V is TRBV4-3; D unresolved. Germline V gene data show CDR1 as LGHNA and CDR2 as YSLEER. The V and J ends lost 0 bases and 0 bases respectively, with 6 bases between them. The CDR3 is made up of 15 amino acids. As DNA, the CDR3 is TGCGCCAGCAGCCAAGATTACAGTAGCAATCAGCCCCAGCATTTT. This gives the protein CASSQDYSSNQPQHF.

This clonotype has at least ten counts. The chain uses TRBV19 and TRBJ1-1; a weak D match, TRBD1 (6 bases). The CDR3 has 14 amino acids. Germline assignment: CDR1 LNHDA and CDR2 SQIVND (reference sequence). Trimming removed 5 bases at V and 4 bases at J, with 14 bases between. The CDR3 sequence: CASSLPQGGTEAFF. CDR3 coding DNA: TGTGCCAGTAGTCTACCACAGGGCGGCACTGAAGCTTTCTTT.

The chain couples TRBV25-1 to TRBJ2-2, with D uncertain. This CDR3 has 17 residues. V was shortened by 5 bases and J by 1 base, with 17 bases between the two germline ends. Germline CDR1 reads MGHDK; CDR2 reads SYGVNS. The CDR3 region is CASSSARNPGNTGELFF. In DNA, the CDR3 is TGTGCCAGCAGTTCGGCCCGGAACCCAGGGAACACCGGGGAGCTGTTTTTT.

This chain joins TRBV2 and TRBJ1-5; D might be TRBD1 (6 bases). Trimming removed 4 bases at V and 0 bases at J, with 13 bases between. Germline lookup yields CDR1 SNHLY and CDR2 FYNNEI. The CDR3 length is 16 residues. The CDR3 region is CASSGQADYSNQPQHF. Written as DNA, the CDR3 is TGTGCCAGCAGTGGACAGGCCGATTATAGCAATCAGCCCCAGCATTTT.

This clonotype was counted at least ten times. The chain combines TRBV7-9 with TRBJ1-1, with D uncertain. CDR1 SEHNR and CDR2 FQNEAQ come from the germline V gene (reference sequence). The ends were cut back, 4 bases at V and 5 bases at J, with 17 bases in the middle. This CDR3 comprises 15 residues. This chain's CDR3 is CASSSGLSERTEAFF. The CDR3 DNA sequence: TGTGCCAGCAGCTCGGGATTATCGGAGAGGACTGAAGCTTTCTTT.

With respect to this clonotype: No conserved phenylalanine or tryptophan is present at the end of the CDR3, so a read error is the likely explanation. The limits of the CDR3 on the DNA are not certain, so only TCRdb's listed CDR3 is given. The chain has TRBV7-2 and TRBJ2-6. The germline V gene has CDR1 SGHTA and CDR2 FQGNSA. Including both end residues, the CDR3 is 8 amino acids long. CDR3 sequence reads: CASSVTYR.

This clonotype was found many times. The chain uses TRBV2 and TRBJ1-3, with D uncertain. Germline CDR1 SNHLY, CDR2 FYNNEI. The CDR3 runs 15 residues. The V gene lost 1 base and the J gene lost 2 bases, with 9 bases spanning the gap. The CDR3 region has the DNA TGTGCCAGCAGTGAAGAGGGTGGGGCTGGAAACACCATATATTTT. Protein sequence: CASSEEGGAGNTIYF. Full variable domain (remainder filled in from reference TRBV2 and TRBJ1-3): EPEVTQTPSHQVTQMGQEVILRCVPISNHLYFYWYRQILGQKVEFLVSFYNNEISEKSEIFDDQFSVERPDGSNFTLKIRSTKLEDSAMYFCASSEEGGAGNTIYFGEGSWLTVV.

This clonotype was counted a few times. The chain employs TRBV19 and TRBJ2-5; 8 bases line up with TRBD1. V was pared by 5 bases and J by 5 bases, with 10 bases of the junction left unmatched. From germline, CDR1 is LNHDA and CDR2 SQIVND (reference sequence). The CDR3 length is 15 residues. CDR3 DNA sequence: TGTGCCAGTAGTCTAACGACAGGGGTGGGGGAGACCCAGTACTTC. It codes for CASSLTTGVGETQYF.

The rearrangement links TRBV7-2 to TRBJ2-6; a weak D match, TRBD1 (5 bases). Germline CDR1 and CDR2: SGHTA and FQGNSA. CDR3 length: 13 amino acids. V was trimmed by 1 base and J by 17 bases, leaving 15 bases between them. CDR3 DNA sequence: TGTGCCAGCAGCTTAGTTTGGGTCAGGGTAGTGACTTTC. It encodes CASSLVWVRVVTF.

The rearrangement uses TRBV7-3 and TRBJ2-2; 9 bases line up with TRBD2. Germline-derived CDR1 and CDR2 are SGHTA and FQGTGA. Trimming took 6 bases from V and 2 from J; bases not matched to a gene: 10. The CDR3 runs 17 residues. CDR3 in amino acids: CASRLLAGGHNTGELFF. As DNA, the CDR3 is TGTGCCAGCAGGCTTTTGGCGGGAGGGCATAACACCGGGGAGCTGTTTTTT.

The chain is built from TRBV30 and TRBJ2-7; D possibly corresponds to TRBD1 (6 bases). V lost 3 bases and J 5 bases, leaving 14 bases between the germline ends. This CDR3 is 13 amino acids long. From germline, CDR1 is GTSNPN and CDR2 SVGIG (reference sequence). The CDR3 here is CAWSKQGWDEQYF. In DNA form, the CDR3 reads TGTGCCTGGAGCAAACAGGGTTGGGACGAGCAGTACTTC. The variable domain in full, completed from reference TRBV30 and TRBJ2-7, reads SQTIHQWPATLVQPVGSPLSLECTVEGTSNPNLYWYRQAAGRGLQLLFYSVGIGQISSEVPQNLSASRPQDRQFILSSKKLLLSDSGFYLCAWSKQGWDEQYFGPGTRLTVT.

Here the CDR3 DNA reads TGTGCCAGCAGTGAGGAGCGCCGGCAGTTCTTC. Its translation is CASSEERRQFF. The chain has TRBV2 and TRBJ2-1; D unresolved. The CDR3 extends over 11 amino acids. Per germline, CDR1 SNHLY and CDR2 FYNNEI. V lost 3 bases and J 12 bases, leaving 9 bases between the germline ends.

The V and J genes are TRBV5-1 and TRBJ2-2; 13 positions agree with TRBD2. The junction had 7 bases not matched to a gene; V was cut back by 2 bases and J by 0 bases. Germline V gene lookup returns CDR1 SGHRS and CDR2 YFSETQ. This CDR3 is 19 amino acids long. For the CDR3, the DNA is TGCGCCAGCAGCTTCTGGACTAGCGGGAGACATTCGAACACCGGGGAGCTGTTTTTT. It translates to CASSFWTSGRHSNTGELFF.

The rearrangement links TRBV12-3 or TRBV12-4 to TRBJ1-5, with D perhaps TRBD1 (5 bases). The CDR3 is 12 amino acids. Between the trimmed V and J ends, which lost 6 bases and 5 bases, there was a span of 8 bases. This chain's CDR3 is CASRGPDQPQHF. Here the CDR3 DNA reads TGTGCCAGCAGGGGGCCAGATCAGCCCCAGCATTTT.

This clonotype was observed many times. The V gene is TRBV6-5, the J gene TRBJ1-5; D not resolved. The CDR3 spans 15 residues. V was pared by 6 bases and J by 0 bases, with 12 bases between. The V gene's germline CDR1 is MNHEY and CDR2 SVGAGI. The DNA for the CDR3 is TGTGCCAGCAGCAGAACGACGGATAGCAATCAGCCCCAGCATTTT. Protein sequence: CASSRTTDSNQPQHF.